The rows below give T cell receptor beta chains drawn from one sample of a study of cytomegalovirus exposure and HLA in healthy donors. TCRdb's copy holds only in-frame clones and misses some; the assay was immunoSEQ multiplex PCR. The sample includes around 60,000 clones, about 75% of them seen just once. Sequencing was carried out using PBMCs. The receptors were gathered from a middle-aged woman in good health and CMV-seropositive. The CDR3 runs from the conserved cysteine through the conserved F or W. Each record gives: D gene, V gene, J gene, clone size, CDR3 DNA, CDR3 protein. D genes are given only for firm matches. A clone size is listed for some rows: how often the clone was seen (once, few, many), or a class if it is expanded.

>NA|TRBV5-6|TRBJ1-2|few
TGTGCCAGCAGCCCGGTAGGGGTGGGAGGCTACACCTTC
CASSPVGVGGYTF
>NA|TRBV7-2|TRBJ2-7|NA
TGTGCCAGCAGCGCGGGCCGGGTGTGGGAGCAGTACTTC
CASSAGRVWEQYF
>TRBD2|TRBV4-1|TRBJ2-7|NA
TGCGCCAGCAGCCACTATGGGAGCGGGGGGTTCTACGAGCAGTACTTC
CASSHYGSGGFYEQYF
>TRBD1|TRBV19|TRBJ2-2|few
TGTGCCAGTAGTAAGGTTGCTGGACAGGGGATGGAGCTGTTTTTT
CASSKVAGQGMELFF
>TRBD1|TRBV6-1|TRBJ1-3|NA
TGTGCCAGCAGCCGCTCCAGGGGGGACACCATATATTTT
CASSRSRGDTIYF
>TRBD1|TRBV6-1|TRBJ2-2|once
TGTGCCAGCAGTGAAATCATAGGGACAGGGTGGACCGGGGAGCTGTTTTTT
CASSEIIGTGWTGELFF
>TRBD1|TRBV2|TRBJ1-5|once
TGTGCCAGCGCCCAGACAGGGGGTCAGCCCCAGCATTTT
CASAQTGGQPQHF
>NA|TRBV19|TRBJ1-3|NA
TGTGCCAGTAGTATAGAGGACGGGAAAAACACCATATATTTT
CASSIEDGKNTIYF
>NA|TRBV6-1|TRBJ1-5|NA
TGTGCCAGCAGTGTAGAGGGCTACAATCAGCCCCAGCATTTT
CASSVEGYNQPQHF
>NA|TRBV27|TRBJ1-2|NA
TGTGCCAGCAGTTTAAGGCAGGGGTTAGGCTACACCTTC
CASSLRQGLGYTF
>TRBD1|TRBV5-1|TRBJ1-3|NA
TGCGCCAGCAGCTTGGGAGGGACAGGGGGCGGCGGAAACACCATATATTTT
CASSLGGTGGGGNTIYF
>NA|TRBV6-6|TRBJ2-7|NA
TGTGCCAGCCGGGGGGCAGGGGAGAATTACGAGCAGTACTTC
CASRGAGENYEQYF
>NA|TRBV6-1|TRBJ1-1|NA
TGTGCCAGCACCCCATCTGGGACACTGAACACTGAAGCTTTCTTT
CASTPSGTLNTEAFF
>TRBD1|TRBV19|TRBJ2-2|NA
TGTGCCAGCCTCCATGCGGCGAGAGGGGGCCGCCAATTGAACACCGGGGAGCTGTTTTTT
CASLHAARGGRQLNTGELFF
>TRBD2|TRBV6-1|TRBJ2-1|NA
TGTGCCAGCAGACTAGGGACTAGCGGGGACTATGAGCAGTTCTTC
CASRLGTSGDYEQFF
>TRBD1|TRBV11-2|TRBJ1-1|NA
TGTGCCAGCAGCTCAAACGGACAGGTGAACACTGAAGCTTTCTTT
CASSSNGQVNTEAFF
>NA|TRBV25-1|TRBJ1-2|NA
TGTGCCAGCAGCCTCACAGGGAACTATGGCTACACCTTC
CASSLTGNYGYTF